Listed below are T cell receptor beta chains from one sample, sequenced in a study of T-cell memory formation after mild COVID-19. TCRdb re-derived calls from the 5' RACE reads in MiXCR, one entry per CDR3 protein. The sample has 350,000 to 550,000 distinct CDR3 sequences, more than 15% seen once. The sequencing sample was made of PBMCs or a T cell subset sorted from them (not recorded which). The source is a young man who had mild COVID-19 (a few samples of this study predate the infection). Cell type and time point are not known. Both conserved end residues are part of each CDR3. Each record gives: CDR3 protein, CDR3 DNA, J gene, D gene, V gene, clone size. The D gene is left open where the match is weak. Clone sizes are given selectively: once, few, many, or a class where the clone is expanded.

cdr3_aa: CASSWNRRETQYF
cdr3_nt: TGTGCCAGCAGTTGGAACAGGCGAGAGACCCAGTACTTC
j_call: TRBJ2-5
d_call: NA
v_call: TRBV12-3/TRBV12-4
clone_size: NA

cdr3_aa: CASSQDRYYTEAFF
cdr3_nt: TGCGCCAGCAGCCAAGACAGGTACTACACTGAAGCTTTCTTT
j_call: TRBJ1-1
d_call: NA
v_call: TRBV4-1
clone_size: once

cdr3_aa: CASSQAAPSPLSTDTQYF
cdr3_nt: TGCGCCAGCAGCCAAGCGGCTCCTAGCCCCCTCTCGACAGATACGCAGTATTTT
j_call: TRBJ2-3
d_call: NA
v_call: TRBV4-3
clone_size: once

cdr3_aa: CASSPGTARYNEQFF
cdr3_nt: TGCGCCAGCAGCCCTGGGACGGCCAGGTACAATGAGCAGTTCTTC
j_call: TRBJ2-1
d_call: NA
v_call: TRBV4-3
clone_size: many

cdr3_aa: CAGASYNEQFF
cdr3_nt: TGTGCCGGAGCATCCTACAATGAGCAGTTCTTC
j_call: TRBJ2-1
d_call: NA
v_call: TRBV2
clone_size: NA

cdr3_aa: CASSEWGGSYNEQFF
cdr3_nt: TGTGCCAGCAGTGAATGGGGGGGCTCCTACAATGAGCAGTTCTTC
j_call: TRBJ2-1
d_call: TRBD2
v_call: TRBV6-1
clone_size: NA

cdr3_aa: CASSRRTSGGFGEQFF
cdr3_nt: TGTGCCAGCAGCCGAAGGACTAGCGGGGGGTTCGGTGAGCAGTTCTTC
j_call: TRBJ2-1
d_call: TRBD2
v_call: TRBV6-2/TRBV6-3
clone_size: few

cdr3_aa: CASRGPIYEQYF
cdr3_nt: TGTGCCAGCAGAGGACCGATCTACGAGCAGTACTTC
j_call: TRBJ2-7
d_call: NA
v_call: TRBV6-5
clone_size: few

cdr3_aa: CASSPETADANTGELFF
cdr3_nt: TGCGCCAGCAGCCCCGAAACGGCAGACGCGAACACCGGGGAGCTGTTTTTT
j_call: TRBJ2-2
d_call: NA
v_call: TRBV4-3
clone_size: NA

cdr3_aa: CSVEGPLANTIYF
cdr3_nt: TGCAGCGTTGAGGGTCCTCTGGCAAACACCATATATTTT
j_call: TRBJ1-3
d_call: NA
v_call: TRBV29-1
clone_size: few

cdr3_aa: CASSFLTTGSKPNTEAFF
cdr3_nt: TGTGCCAGCAGTTTCCTCACGACAGGGTCTAAACCGAACACTGAAGCTTTCTTT
j_call: TRBJ1-1
d_call: TRBD1
v_call: TRBV27
clone_size: NA

cdr3_aa: CASSYTDSGAGQFF
cdr3_nt: TGTGCCAGCAGTTACACCGACAGCGGGGCGGGGCAGTTCTTC
j_call: TRBJ2-1
d_call: TRBD2
v_call: TRBV6-5
clone_size: NA

cdr3_aa: CASSPRGQLGEKLFF
cdr3_nt: TGTGCCAGCTCACCACGGGGACAGCTTGGAGAAAAACTGTTTTTT
j_call: TRBJ1-4
d_call: TRBD1
v_call: TRBV18
clone_size: few

cdr3_aa: CASSHPRTGTTEAFF
cdr3_nt: TGTGCCAGCAGCCATCCACGGACAGGGACGACTGAAGCTTTCTTT
j_call: TRBJ1-1
d_call: TRBD1
v_call: TRBV7-8
clone_size: NA

cdr3_aa: CASSYSTGRPLRYGYTF
cdr3_nt: TGTGCCAGCAGTTACTCGACAGGGAGGCCGCTTCGGTATGGCTACACCTTC
j_call: TRBJ1-2
d_call: TRBD1
v_call: TRBV6-5
clone_size: NA

cdr3_aa: CASSEASPDTQYF
cdr3_nt: TGTGCCAGCAGTGAAGCTAGTCCAGATACGCAGTATTTT
j_call: TRBJ2-3
d_call: NA
v_call: TRBV6-1
clone_size: few

cdr3_aa: CASSSGPRQPQHF
cdr3_nt: TGTGCCAGCAGTTCAGGCCCTCGGCAGCCCCAGCATTTT
j_call: TRBJ1-5
d_call: NA
v_call: TRBV12-3/TRBV12-4
clone_size: NA

cdr3_aa: CASRGTSGSDTQYF
cdr3_nt: TGTGCCAGCAGGGGGACTAGCGGATCAGATACGCAGTATTTT
j_call: TRBJ2-3
d_call: TRBD2
v_call: TRBV12-3/TRBV12-4
clone_size: many

cdr3_aa: CASSLAGLAGNTQYF
cdr3_nt: TGTGCCAGCAGCTTAGCGGGACTAGCGGGGAATACGCAGTATTTT
j_call: TRBJ2-3
d_call: TRBD2
v_call: TRBV7-2
clone_size: NA

cdr3_aa: CASSLGPSDEQYF
cdr3_nt: TGTGCCAGCAGCTTAGGTCCAAGCGACGAGCAGTACTTC
j_call: TRBJ2-7
d_call: NA
v_call: TRBV7-3
clone_size: few

cdr3_aa: CASSLAGGRSADTQYF
cdr3_nt: TGTGCCAGCAGTTTAGCAGGGGGCCGGAGCGCAGATACGCAGTATTTT
j_call: TRBJ2-3
d_call: TRBD1
v_call: TRBV12-3/TRBV12-4
clone_size: NA

cdr3_aa: CATRETPIQGTFQETQYF
cdr3_nt: TGTGCCACCCGAGAGACCCCTATACAGGGGACCTTCCAAGAGACCCAGTACTTC
j_call: TRBJ2-5
d_call: TRBD1
v_call: TRBV15
clone_size: few

cdr3_aa: CASRSLSGADTQYF
cdr3_nt: TGTGCCAGCAGGTCCCTTAGCGGGGCAGATACGCAGTATTTT
j_call: TRBJ2-3
d_call: TRBD2
v_call: TRBV28
clone_size: few

cdr3_aa: CASSQEGTGLFF
cdr3_nt: TGTGCCAGCAGCCAAGAGGGGACAGGACTGTTCTTC
j_call: TRBJ2-1
d_call: TRBD1
v_call: TRBV4-2
clone_size: few

cdr3_aa: CASSHSQGYRAKNIQYF
cdr3_nt: TGCGCCAGCAGCCATTCCCAGGGGTACCGGGCCAAAAACATTCAGTACTTC
j_call: TRBJ2-4
d_call: NA
v_call: TRBV4-3
clone_size: few

cdr3_aa: CASRDDRDGYTF
cdr3_nt: TGTGCCAGCAGAGACGACAGGGATGGCTACACCTTC
j_call: TRBJ1-2
d_call: TRBD1
v_call: TRBV7-2
clone_size: NA

cdr3_aa: CASGWGQGTGELFF
cdr3_nt: TGTGCTAGTGGTTGGGGTCAGGGGACCGGGGAGCTGTTTTTT
j_call: TRBJ2-2
d_call: NA
v_call: TRBV12-5
clone_size: NA

cdr3_aa: CASSLGPAGTYEQYF
cdr3_nt: TGCGCCAGCAGCTTGGGCCCAGCGGGAACCTACGAGCAGTACTTC
j_call: TRBJ2-7
d_call: TRBD2
v_call: TRBV5-1
clone_size: NA

cdr3_aa: CSASPALNTEAFF
cdr3_nt: TGCAGCGCCTCTCCGGCCCTGAACACTGAAGCTTTCTTT
j_call: TRBJ1-1
d_call: NA
v_call: TRBV29-1
clone_size: few

cdr3_aa: CASSNQGTWDTEAFF
cdr3_nt: TGCGCCAGCAGCAACCAGGGTACGTGGGACACTGAAGCTTTCTTT
j_call: TRBJ1-1
d_call: NA
v_call: TRBV5-1
clone_size: few

cdr3_aa: CASSPRQPPNSPLHF
cdr3_nt: TGTGCCAGCTCACCTCGACAGCCGCCCAATTCACCCCTCCACTTT
j_call: TRBJ1-6
d_call: NA
v_call: TRBV18
clone_size: NA

cdr3_aa: CSVRKSGANVLTF
cdr3_nt: TGCAGCGTCCGTAAATCCGGGGCCAACGTCCTGACTTTC
j_call: TRBJ2-6
d_call: NA
v_call: TRBV29-1
clone_size: few

cdr3_aa: CATSDSGQPNTQYF
cdr3_nt: TGTGCCACCAGTGATTCGGGACAGCCTAATACGCAGTATTTT
j_call: TRBJ2-3
d_call: TRBD1
v_call: TRBV24-1
clone_size: few

cdr3_aa: CASRSGGGPRQPQHF
cdr3_nt: TGTGCCAGCCGTTCAGGCGGGGGACCCCGACAGCCCCAGCATTTT
j_call: TRBJ1-5
d_call: NA
v_call: TRBV12-3/TRBV12-4
clone_size: many

cdr3_aa: CSATEGGTQYF
cdr3_nt: TGCAGTGCTACCGAGGGGGGGACCCAGTACTTC
j_call: TRBJ2-5
d_call: NA
v_call: TRBV20-1
clone_size: NA

cdr3_aa: CASSPTGQNTGELFF
cdr3_nt: TGTGCCAGCAGCCCCACAGGGCAGAACACCGGGGAGCTGTTTTTT
j_call: TRBJ2-2
d_call: NA
v_call: TRBV7-2
clone_size: many

cdr3_aa: CASSQFAATNEKLFF
cdr3_nt: TGTGCCAGCAGCCAATTTGCAGCAACTAATGAAAAACTGTTTTTT
j_call: TRBJ1-4
d_call: NA
v_call: TRBV14
clone_size: once

cdr3_aa: CSVAGTGSGEQYF
cdr3_nt: TGCAGCGTAGCCGGGACAGGATCGGGGGAGCAGTACTTC
j_call: TRBJ2-7
d_call: TRBD1
v_call: TRBV29-1
clone_size: NA

cdr3_aa: CASSQPFGGGIRSPLHF
cdr3_nt: TGCGCCAGCAGCCAACCCTTCGGGGGGGGAATAAGGTCACCCCTCCACTTT
j_call: TRBJ1-6
d_call: NA
v_call: TRBV4-1
clone_size: NA